These 17 T cell receptor beta chains were all obtained from the same sample, sequenced in a study of OX40 agonist ivuxolimab in advanced cancers. Sequencing used immunoSEQ multiplex PCR; TCRdb keeps in-frame clones, though not all of them. The table has about 64,000 clones, 80% to 90% seen once. This specimen was CD4+ or CD8+ T cells sorted from blood, taken in a trial of the OX40 agonist ivuxolimab. The source is an adult with an advanced solid tumor such as melanoma, head and neck, liver or kidney cancer.

The gene calls are TRBV6-1 and TRBJ2-2, with TRBD2 identical over 9 bases. Germline values: CDR1 MNHNS, CDR2 SASEGT. After removal of 3 bases from V and 1 base from J, the junction contained 3 bases not matched to a gene. CDR3 length: 16 amino acids. DNA for the CDR3: TGTGCCAGCAGTGAGGTAGCGGGGGAGAACACCGGGGAGCTGTTTTTT. Translated, it gives CASSEVAGENTGELFF.

The J gene is TRBJ1-4, the V gene TRBV20-1; no clear D gene. With 4 bases removed from V and 7 bases from J, the gap between germline ends came to 7 bases. The CDR3 has 11 residues. CDR1 is DFQATT, CDR2 SNEGSKA, per germline (reference sequence). The chain's CDR3 is CSAKGVEKLFF. The CDR3 DNA reads as TGCAGTGCTAAGGGCGTTGAAAAACTGTTTTTT.

The chain recombines TRBV4-1 with TRBJ2-1, with 7 bases lining up with TRBD1. Germline-derived CDR1 and CDR2 are MGHRA and YSYEKL. J was trimmed by 10 bases and V by 0 bases; bases with no gene match: 6. The CDR3 extends over 14 amino acids. In nucleotides, the CDR3 is TGCGCCAGCAGCCAAGAACAGGCCAGGGGGGAGCAGTTCTTC. Residues: CASSQEQARGEQFF.

The CDR3 protein is CASLGAYEQYF. The DNA of the CDR3 is TGTGCCAGCCTTGGAGCCTACGAGCAGTACTTC. This chain connects TRBV6-1 to TRBJ2-7, with D hard to call. Trimming pared 8 bases from V and 2 bases from J, leaving 7 bases between. This CDR3 has 11 amino acids. The germline V gene has CDR1 MNHNS and CDR2 SASEGT.

The chain uses TRBV5-1 and TRBJ1-6, with TRBD1 matching 7 bases. Germline CDR1 is SGHRS and CDR2 is YFSETQ. V dropped 4 bases and J dropped 8; count of bases not matched to a gene: 6. This CDR3 has 14 residues. Here the CDR3 reads CASSTGQAHSPLHF. The CDR3 DNA follows: TGCGCCAGCAGCACCGGACAGGCCCATTCACCCCTCCACTTT. The variable domain in full, completed from reference TRBV5-1 and TRBJ1-6, reads KAGVTQTPRYLIKTRGQQVTLSCSPISGHRSVSWYQQTPGQGLQFLFEYFSETQRNKGNFPGRFSGRQFSNSRSEMNVSTLELGDSALYLCASSTGQAHSPLHFGNGTRLTVT.

The gene calls are TRBV11-2 and TRBJ2-7; the match to TRBD2 covers 7 bases. In germline, CDR1 is SGHAT, CDR2 FQNNGV. CDR3 length equals 15 residues. V shed 5 bases, J shed 2 bases, and the junction held 9 bases outside the gene matches. The DNA for the CDR3 is TGTGCCAGCAGCGGACTAGGAACCCATACCTACGAGCAGTACTTC. Residues: CASSGLGTHTYEQYF.

The V call is TRBV28, the J call TRBJ1-5; 8 positions match TRBD1. The CDR3 has 16 residues. Looked up from germline, CDR1 is MDHEN and CDR2 is SYDVKM. The V segment lost 5 bases and the J segment 7 bases; nucleotides outside the gene matches: 13. In DNA, the CDR3 is TGTGCCAGCAGTGTCCGGACAGGGATGCTGTGGCAGCCCCAGCATTTT. Protein product: CASSVRTGMLWQPQHF.

This clone has a single count. The gene calls are TRBV19 and TRBJ2-7; a weak D match, TRBD2 (5 bases). CDR1 is LNHDA and CDR2 is SQIVND in the germline V gene (reference sequence). CDR3 size: 11 residues. V was cut by 7 bases and J by 5 bases, with 9 bases left in between. The chain's CDR3 is CASTSSDEQYF. DNA of the CDR3: TGTGCCAGTACTAGTAGCGACGAGCAGTACTTC.

The CDR3 here is CASSYKRNTGELFF. The CDR3 DNA reads as TGTGCCAGCAGCTATAAGCGGAACACCGGGGAGCTGTTTTTT. The chain couples TRBV7-2 to TRBJ2-2; D call uncertain. V was cut by 4 bases and J by 1 base, with 7 bases left in between. CDR1 and CDR2 (germline): SGHTA, FQGNSA. There are 14 residues in the CDR3.

The genes are TRBV18 and TRBJ1-1; D not certain. Trimming removed 2 bases from V and 5 bases from J, with 12 bases in between. CDR3 length: 14 amino acids. Germline-derived CDR1 and CDR2 are KGHSH and LQKENI. The CDR3 DNA sequence: TGTGCCAGCTCACCAACAAAAGGGCTGACTGAAGCTTTCTTT. This codes for CASSPTKGLTEAFF.

This rearrangement joins TRBV6-6 to TRBJ2-1, with D perhaps TRBD2 (6 bases). The germline V gene encodes CDR1 MNHNY and CDR2 SVGAGI (reference sequence). The CDR3 consists of 15 residues. V was trimmed by 7 bases and J by 5 bases, leaving 18 bases between them. The CDR3 nucleotides read TGTGCCAGCACGGAAGCGGGCATTACCCACAATGAGCAGTTCTTC. This translates into CASTEAGITHNEQFF.

The chain joins TRBV2 to TRBJ2-1; D is unclear. Germline CDR1 is SNHLY and CDR2 is FYNNEI. V was shortened by 5 bases and J by 5 bases, with 16 bases between the two germline ends. The CDR3 has 15 amino acids. This chain's CDR3 is CASSTRLGSDNEQFF. CDR3 nucleotides: TGTGCCAGCAGTACTCGGCTAGGAAGCGACAATGAGCAGTTCTTC.

J is TRBJ2-7 and V is TRBV10-1; D is possibly TRBD1 (6 bases). Germline loops: CDR1 WNHNN, CDR2 SYGVQD (reference sequence). The CDR3 has 17 amino acids. The germline V and J ends were trimmed by 3 bases and 2 bases, with 20 bases remaining between them. This chain's CDR3 is CASSEGLYRAPPYEQYF. The CDR3 DNA follows: TGCGCCAGCAGTGAAGGACTTTACAGGGCCCCTCCCTACGAGCAGTACTTC.

This chain joins TRBV5-1 and TRBJ2-3, with TRBD2 matching over 11 bases. The germline gives CDR1 SGHRS, CDR2 YFSETQ. CDR3 length: 17 amino acids. The V and J ends lost 2 bases and 1 base, in that order; junction bases with no gene match: 6. CDR3 coding DNA: TGCGCCAGCAGCTTCTCACAGACTAGCGGGGGCACAGATACGCAGTATTTT. It is translated as CASSFSQTSGGTDTQYF.

V and J are TRBV6-4 and TRBJ1-2; 7 nucleotides align to TRBD1. Looked up from germline, CDR1 is MRHNA and CDR2 is SNTAGT. The V and J ends lost 4 bases and 3 bases, in that order; junction bases with no gene match: 8. The CDR3 has 15 amino acids. CDR3 residues: CASSATGSADYGYTF. CDR3 sequence (DNA): TGTGCCAGCAGTGCGACAGGGTCTGCGGACTATGGCTACACCTTC.

This chain connects TRBV6-1 to TRBJ2-7; D is ambiguous. Germline V lookup: CDR1 MNHNS, CDR2 SASEGT. V was pared by 8 bases and J by 0 bases, with 8 bases between. CDR3 length: 12 residues. For the CDR3, the DNA is TGTGCCAGCGTGAAAGACTCCTACGAGCAGTACTTC. Amino acids: CASVKDSYEQYF.

J is TRBJ2-7 and V is TRBV18; a possible D gene is TRBD2 (6 bases). There are 13 residues in the CDR3. Trimming stripped 2 bases from V and 5 bases from J, with 10 bases between. The germline V gene encodes CDR1 KGHSH and CDR2 LQKENI. CDR3: CASSPGTEDEQYF. CDR3 in DNA: TGTGCCAGCTCACCAGGGACTGAGGACGAGCAGTACTTC.